Detailed here is one TCR beta chain. Its cognate antigen has yet to be identified. No base quality values were provided; no much bigger clone lies one nucleotide off. The protocol used for the library was the immunoSEQ multiplex PCR assay. In the paper's pipeline: A statistical classification framework was built to diagnose cytomegalovirus status from the catalog of TCR beta chain sequences. The clones in this table, taken by TCRdb from immuneACCESS, are in-frame only. Not every clone is retained; where verified, under half of the shortfall comes from an unresolved V gene, and the cause of the rest is unknown. V and J calls and clone size are those listed in that table; D and trimming were worked out from the DNA. This sample holds 150,000 to 200,000 clones; roughly 90% were observed only once. The top ten clonotypes cover 5% to 7% of the sample. Measured from the cysteine to the phenylalanine, the CDR3 is 12 residues long. CDR3 DNA only is kept here, 36 bases in frame from base 1. CDR1 and CDR2 are read off the germline V gene as SGHRS and YFSETQ. The junction shows trimming of 0 bases on V and 5 bases on J, plus 5 bases between the germline ends.

Separate from the roughly 630-subject first cohort, the validation cohort of roughly 130 subjects was the group to which the donors belonged. The data were obtained in a study of cytomegalovirus exposure and HLA in healthy donors (dated by TCRdb to 2016 to 2017). General notes on the study: According to a later analysis, the approximately 120 validation repertoires were produced on the same platform as the 700 or so repertoires of the first cohort. High-throughput TCR immunosequencing, statistical association of individual TCRs with disease status, and machine learning were combined to predict cytomegalovirus infection status. Along with the roughly 670-subject first cohort, a separate validation cohort of over 90 different subjects was used. The study aimed to test whether cataloging public T cell receptors could reveal signatures of past pathogen exposure. Broader findings and caveats from the paper: Most TCR sequences were observed very rarely across donors, whereas some public TCRs were present in many individuals. Cytomegalovirus status was reported to be diagnosed by the classifier with high specificity and sensitivity in both the original and validation cohorts. A few of the identified cytomegalovirus-associated TCR beta chains were confirmed in vitro to be specific for cytomegalovirus antigens. A later analysis found that TCRs clustered in the first cohort also tended to co-occur in the roughly 120 validation repertoires, with roughly 95% of cluster scores above 0. In the study, about 150 TCR beta chains were listed as associated with cytomegalovirus. The authors suggested that the approach could potentially be generalized to other disease states and immunological phenotypes. All 120 or so repertoires were used to score co-occurrence in the validation cohort in a later analysis, because that analysis had no HLA typing for the cohort.

Material: PBMCs. The origin of this receptor is a woman aged 25 to 45 in good health and CMV-seronegative. The rearrangement joined TRBV5-1 to TRBJ2-5, with the D gene uncertain. CDR3 loop: CASSLEHETQYF. The nucleotide sequence is TGCGCCAGCAGCTTGGAACACGAGACCCAGTACTTC.